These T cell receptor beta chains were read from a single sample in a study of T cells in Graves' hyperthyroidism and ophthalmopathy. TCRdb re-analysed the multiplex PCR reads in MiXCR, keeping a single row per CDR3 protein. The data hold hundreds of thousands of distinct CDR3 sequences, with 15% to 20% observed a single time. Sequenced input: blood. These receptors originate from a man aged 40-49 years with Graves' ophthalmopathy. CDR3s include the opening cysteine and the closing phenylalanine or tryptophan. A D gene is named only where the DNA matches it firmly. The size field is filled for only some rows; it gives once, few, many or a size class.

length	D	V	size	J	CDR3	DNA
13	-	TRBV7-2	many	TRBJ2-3	CASSSSYTDTQYF	TGTGCCAGCAGCTCCTCCTACACAGATACGCAGTATTTT
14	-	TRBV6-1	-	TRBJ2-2	CASRVTLGTGELFF	TGTGCCAGCAGGGTAACTTTGGGCACCGGGGAGCTGTTTTTT
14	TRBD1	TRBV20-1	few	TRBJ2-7	CSASATGTGAEQYF	TGCAGTGCTTCTGCAACCGGGACAGGGGCCGAGCAGTACTTC
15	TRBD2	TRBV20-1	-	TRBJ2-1	CSARQLAGGYNEQFF	TGCAGTGCTAGACAATTAGCCGGGGGGTACAATGAGCAGTTCTTC
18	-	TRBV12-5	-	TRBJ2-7	CASATPDPGVLRFREQYF	TGTGCTAGTGCCACGCCAGATCCCGGCGTTCTCAGGTTTAGGGAGCAGTACTTC
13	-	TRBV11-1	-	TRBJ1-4	CASSSSVNEKLFF	TGTGCCAGCAGCTCCTCGGTAAATGAAAAACTGTTTTTT
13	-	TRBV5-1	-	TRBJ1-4	CASSSRVGEKLFF	TGCGCCAGCAGCTCCAGGGTTGGGGAAAAACTGTTTTTT
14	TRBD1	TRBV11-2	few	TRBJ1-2	CASSHGDSDYGYTF	TGTGCCAGCAGTCATGGGGACAGCGACTATGGCTACACCTTC
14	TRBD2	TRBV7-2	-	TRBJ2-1	CASSKAGGVHEQFF	TGTGCCAGCAGTAAAGCGGGGGGCGTCCATGAGCAGTTCTTC
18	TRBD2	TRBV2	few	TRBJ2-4	CASSEAPGRGLAKNIQYF	TGTGCCAGCAGTGAAGCGCCCGGGAGGGGGTTAGCCAAAAACATTCAGTACTTC
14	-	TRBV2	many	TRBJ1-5	CASSEAKTNQPQHF	TGTGCCAGCAGTGAAGCGAAGACCAATCAGCCCCAGCATTTT